This TCR beta chain was identified in a study of blood T cell repertoires in COVID-19. The method was immunoSEQ multiplex PCR; TCRdb's version includes in-frame clones alone and lacks a portion of them. This sample has about 180,000 clones, with roughly 80% found just once. The CDR3 is 14 residues long. Losses at the gene ends were 5 bases for V and 2 bases for J; bases not matched to a gene: 4. Per germline, CDR1 SGHTA and CDR2 FQGNSA. Sequences were obtained from peripheral blood. This TCR was recovered from a woman aged 70-85 years with acute or convalescent COVID-19. The chain combines TRBV7-2 with TRBJ1-2, with 8 bases fitting TRBD1. The CDR3 protein is CASSTRQGNYGYTF. The CDR3 nucleotides read TGTGCCAGCAGCACCAGACAGGGGAACTATGGCTACACCTTC.